This entry describes one T cell receptor (beta chain). Its antigen is currently unknown. This sample was included in a study of cytomegalovirus exposure and HLA in healthy donors. Study-level points and caveats: The study recorded more than 150 TCR beta chains that were cytomegalovirus-associated.

The CDR3 is made up of 16 amino acids. The germline gives CDR1 SEHNR, CDR2 FQNEAQ (reference sequence). V was pared by 4 bases and J by 5 bases, with 11 bases of the junction left unmatched. 60 Vbeta and 13 Jbeta primers were used in PCR. Using immunoSEQ multiplex PCR, the repertoire was profiled, and TCRdb retains in-frame clones only, with some absent. The sample holds around 120,000 clones; about 81% are singletons and the top ten take almost 6%. The chain carries TRBV7-9 and TRBJ2-7; 10 bases match TRBD2. The TCR originated in a woman between 40 and 55 years old in good health and CMV-seropositive. Source material: PBMCs. The CDR3 sequence is CASSWASSGRWNEQYF. In nucleotides, the CDR3 is TGTGCCAGCAGCTGGGCATCTAGCGGGAGATGGAACGAGCAGTACTTC.